The 12 T cell receptor beta chains in this list originate from one sample, sequenced in a study of blood T cell repertoires in COVID-19. Using immunoSEQ multiplex PCR, the repertoire was profiled, and TCRdb retains in-frame clones only, with some absent. The sample shows around 250,000 clones, about 80% of them seen only once. The sample taken for sequencing was peripheral blood. These receptors originate from a woman at least 80 years old with acute or convalescent COVID-19.

The gene calls are TRBV7-3 and TRBJ1-1, with a possible D match to TRBD1 (6 bases). The V end lost 3 bases, the J end lost 1 base, and 6 bases lay between the germline ends. The CDR3 has 13 residues. Germline V gene sequence: CDR1 SGHTA, CDR2 FQGTGA. This chain's CDR3 is CASSLGANTEAFF. The CDR3 DNA reads TGTGCCAGCAGCTTGGGGGCGAACACTGAAGCTTTCTTT.

The gene calls are TRBV6-6 and TRBJ2-5, with TRBD1 matching over 7 bases. The CDR3 covers 15 residues. Germline loops: CDR1 MNHNY, CDR2 SVGAGI (reference sequence). With V trimmed by 0 bases and J by 4 bases, 5 bases remained unmatched. As DNA, the CDR3 is TGTGCCAGCAGTTACTCCGGGACAGTAGGAGAGACCCAGTACTTC. This translates into CASSYSGTVGETQYF.

This chain connects TRBV2 to TRBJ1-2; 10 nucleotides line up with TRBD1. From germline, CDR1 is SNHLY and CDR2 FYNNEI. The CDR3 contains 13 residues. V dropped 7 bases and J dropped 7; count of bases not matched to a gene: 6. The CDR3 DNA follows: TGTGCCAGCACTCGGGACAGGGGAGGTGGCTACACCTTC. It translates to CASTRDRGGGYTF.

This clone was found once. The chain recombines TRBV4-3 with TRBJ2-3, with D maybe TRBD2 (7 bases). The V end was cut by 0 bases, the J end by 5 bases, with 27 bases between. CDR3 length: 20 amino acids. Germline V lookup: CDR1 LGHNA, CDR2 YSLEER. CDR3 sequence (DNA): TGCGCCAGCAGCCAAGAGCTGGAAGTGGGGGCGGGAGATCCTAGAGATACGCAGTATTTT. It is translated as CASSQELEVGAGDPRDTQYF.

This sequence joins TRBV9 and TRBJ2-3, with D perhaps TRBD1 (5 bases). CDR1 is SGDLS and CDR2 is YYNGEE in the germline V gene. This CDR3 has 15 residues. With 3 bases removed from V and 3 bases from J, the gap between germline ends came to 14 bases. The DNA for the CDR3 is TGTGCCAGCAGCGCCACAGGTCCCCGGACAGATACGCAGTATTTT. Translated: CASSATGPRTDTQYF.

The chain links TRBV7-2 to TRBJ2-1; D unresolved. The length of the CDR3 is 16 residues. Germline lookup yields CDR1 SGHTA and CDR2 FQGNSA. V was shortened by 0 bases and J by 0 bases, with 9 bases between the two germline ends. The CDR3 reads CASSLAFQNSYNEQFF. CDR3 DNA: TGTGCCAGCAGCTTAGCGTTTCAGAACTCCTACAATGAGCAGTTCTTC.

This clone was seen a few times. This chain links TRBV18 with TRBJ1-1; D uncertain. CDR1 and CDR2 (germline): KGHSH, LQKENI. With 5 bases removed from V and 1 base from J, the gap between germline ends came to 5 bases. The CDR3 totals 12 residues. The CDR3 DNA reads as TGTGCCAGCTCAAGTAGGAACACTGAAGCTTTCTTT. This encodes CASSSRNTEAFF.

The chain carries TRBV18 and TRBJ2-1; a weak D match, TRBD2 (7 bases). The germline V and J ends were trimmed by 1 base and 2 bases, with 12 bases remaining between them. This CDR3 is 16 amino acids long. The germline CDR1 and CDR2 sequences are KGHSH and LQKENI. The CDR3, as DNA: TGTGCCAGCTCACCACGGGGGGCGGGAGCCTACAATGAGCAGTTCTTC. It yields the protein CASSPRGAGAYNEQFF.

This rearrangement joins TRBV2 to TRBJ2-1; 8 bases are shared with TRBD2. This CDR3 region has 14 residues. Looked up from germline, CDR1 is SNHLY and CDR2 is FYNNEI. J gave up 6 bases and V 6 bases, and 7 bases lay outside the gene matches. The CDR3 sequence: CASRIGTSLNEQFF. CDR3 DNA sequence: TGTGCCAGCAGAATCGGGACTAGTCTCAATGAGCAGTTCTTC.

The rearrangement links TRBV3-1 (or the pseudogene TRBV3-2) to TRBJ1-4, with no clear D. The CDR3 extends over 15 amino acids. V dropped 2 bases and J dropped 3 bases, with 10 bases sitting between them. Germline CDR1 is LGHDT and CDR2 is YNNKEL (reference sequence). The CDR3 region has the DNA TGTGCCAGCAGCCAATCCTCGGGGTCTAATGAAAAACTGTTTTTT. It specifies CASSQSSGSNEKLFF.

V gene TRBV5-1 combines with J gene TRBJ2-2; 7 bases match TRBD2. Germline assignment: CDR1 SGHRS and CDR2 YFSETQ. The J segment lost 4 bases and the V segment lost 0 bases, leaving 3 bases of the junction unmatched. This CDR3 spans 15 amino acids. The CDR3 loop reads CASSLAGGSTGELFF. The CDR3, as DNA: TGCGCCAGCAGCTTGGCGGGGGGTAGCACCGGGGAGCTGTTTTTT. Full variable domain (remainder filled in from reference TRBV5-1 and TRBJ2-2): KAGVTQTPRYLIKTRGQQVTLSCSPISGHRSVSWYQQTPGQGLQFLFEYFSETQRNKGNFPGRFSGRQFSNSRSEMNVSTLELGDSALYLCASSLAGGSTGELFFGEGSRLTVL.

This chain uses TRBV7-2 with TRBJ2-1; 14 nucleotides align to TRBD2. The CDR3 loop spans 16 amino acids. Trimming cost V 5 bases and J 6 bases; bases outside gene matches: 6. CDR1 is SGHTA and CDR2 is FQGNSA in the germline V gene. The CDR3 DNA sequence: TGTGCCAGCAGCCCCGGGACTAGCGGGAGTTTCAATGAGCAGTTCTTC. This encodes CASSPGTSGSFNEQFF.